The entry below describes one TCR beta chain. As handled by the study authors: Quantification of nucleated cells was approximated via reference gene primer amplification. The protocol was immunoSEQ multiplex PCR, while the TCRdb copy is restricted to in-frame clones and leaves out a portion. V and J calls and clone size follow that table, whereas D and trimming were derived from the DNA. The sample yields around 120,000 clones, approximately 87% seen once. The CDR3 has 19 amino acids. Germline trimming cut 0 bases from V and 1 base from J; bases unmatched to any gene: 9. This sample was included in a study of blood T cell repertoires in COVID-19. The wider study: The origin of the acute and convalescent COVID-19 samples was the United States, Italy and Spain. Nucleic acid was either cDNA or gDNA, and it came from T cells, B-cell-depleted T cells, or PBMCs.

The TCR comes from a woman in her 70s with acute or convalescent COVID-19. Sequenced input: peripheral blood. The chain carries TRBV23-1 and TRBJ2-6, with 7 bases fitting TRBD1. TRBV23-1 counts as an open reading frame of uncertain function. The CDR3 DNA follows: TGCGCCAGCAGTCAATCAGGGGGCAGGTTGAAGTCTGGGGCCAACGTCCTGACTTTC. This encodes CASSQSGGRLKSGANVLTF.